The subject of this entry is one TCR beta chain. The data are from a study of cytomegalovirus exposure and HLA in healthy donors. Whole-study context: About 180 million T cells yielded 100 million or so unique TCR beta sequences, as an earlier analysis found.

The CDR3 runs to 15 residues. The V end lost 1 base, the J end lost 3 bases, and 13 bases lay between the germline ends. Per germline, CDR1 SGHNT and CDR2 YYREEE (reference sequence). The PCR contained 60 Vbeta and 13 Jbeta primers. Data came from immunoSEQ multiplex PCR; TCRdb stores just in-frame clones and leaves some out. The table shows about 150,000 clones, with over 80% occurring only once. The specimen sequenced was PBMCs. The chain recombines TRBV5-4 with TRBJ1-1, with a possible D match to TRBD1 (6 bases). The sequence was obtained from a woman aged 30 to 39 in good health and CMV-seronegative. CDR3: CASSLQDSHYTEAFF. The CDR3 nucleotides are TGTGCCAGCAGCTTGCAGGACAGCCATTACACTGAAGCTTTCTTT.